This T cell receptor (beta chain) is from a study of cytomegalovirus exposure and HLA in healthy donors. Study-level background: Early released data had approximately 86 million unique TCRs, all coming from HLA-typed donors.

Notes on the study in general: It has been reported that TCR beta sequences accurately predicted the HLA-A and HLA-B alleles of most subjects. A cluster of highly shared sequence variants was likely a sequencing artifact. Common viral pathogens seemed to be connected with several of the most significant clusters, according to a later analysis.

60 Vbeta and 13 Jbeta primers were used in PCR. Sequencing was performed with immunoSEQ multiplex PCR; in TCRdb, only in-frame clones are kept and a portion is missing. The sample lists 55,000 to 70,000 clones, under 85% occurring once. This clone showed up just once. No antigen is known for it. The CDR3 spans 16 residues. V trimming: 4 bases; J trimming: 3 bases; junction bases outside the gene matches: 10. CDR1 SGHNT and CDR2 YYREEE come from the germline V gene (reference sequence). The source material was PBMCs. The sequence was collected from a woman aged 55 to 70 in good health and CMV-seropositive. V is TRBV5-4 and J is TRBJ2-7; 10 bases line up with TRBD2. CDR3 coding DNA: TGTGCCAGCAGCCGGGACGGGCTAGCGGGGGTCTACGAGCAGTACTTC. Protein sequence: CASSRDGLAGVYEQYF.